These 21 T cell receptor beta chains came from one sample sequenced in a study of blood T cells in healthy people across ages. PCR was performed a second time for roughly 7 to 12 cycles using a sample-barcoded 5' primer and a J-beta primer mix. TCRdb independently ran MiXCR on the 5' RACE reads; one entry per CDR3 protein. The sample lists roughly 2 million distinct CDR3 sequences, just under 50% occurring once. The sequenced sample consisted of blood. These TCRs come from a woman aged 40 to 50 in good health.

This clonotype was counted between two and nine times. The chain is built from TRBV7-9 and TRBJ2-1, with 10 bases identical to TRBD1. The CDR3 totals 15 residues. Trimming took 4 bases from V and 9 from J; bases not matched to a gene: 9. Germline V gene data show CDR1 as SEHNR and CDR2 as FQNEAQ (reference sequence). As DNA, the CDR3 is TGTGCCAGCAGCTACCGACAGGGGGCTGAGATTGAGCAGTTCTTC. Protein product: CASSYRQGAEIEQFF.

This clonotype was found once. The chain combines TRBV25-1 with TRBJ2-1, with D possibly being TRBD2 (6 bases). The length of the CDR3 is 16 residues. V was cut by 4 bases and J by 8 bases, with 21 bases left in between. CDR1 is MGHDK and CDR2 is SYGVNS in the germline V gene. CDR3 DNA: TGTGCCAGCAGTGCAAAAACGCGGGACCCTGGGTATGAGCAGTTCTTC. This encodes CASSAKTRDPGYEQFF. Complete variable domain (other parts from reference TRBV25-1 and TRBJ2-1): EADIYQTPRYLVIGTGKKITLECSQTMGHDKMYWYQQDPGMELHLIHYSYGVNSTEKGDLSSESTVSRIRTEHFPLTLESARPSHTSQYLCASSAKTRDPGYEQFFGPGTRLTVL.

J is TRBJ2-1 and V is TRBV20-1; TRBD2 agrees at 12 bases. This CDR3 is 17 amino acids long. V lost 1 base, J lost 6 bases, and 10 bases stayed unmatched. Germline V gene lookup returns CDR1 DFQATT and CDR2 SNEGSKA (reference sequence). This CDR3 is CSARGVLTSGGLNEQFF. In DNA form, the CDR3 reads TGCAGTGCTAGAGGGGTCCTGACTAGCGGGGGCCTCAATGAGCAGTTCTTC.

This clonotype was picked up one time. The chain is built from TRBV18 and TRBJ1-6, with D tentatively TRBD1 (6 bases). The CDR3 length is 16 residues. Per the germline V gene, CDR1 is KGHSH and CDR2 is LQKENI. V was cut by 4 bases and J by 7 bases, with 17 bases left in between. DNA of the CDR3: TGTGCCAGCTCACGCGTCGGACAGCCCGTGAATTCACCCCTCCACTTT. Its protein product is CASSRVGQPVNSPLHF.

The chain is built from TRBV6-1 and TRBJ2-5; either TRBD1 or TRBD2 may supply D (5 bases each). The assigned J gene may be wrong: the sequence end matches TRBJ2-7 better. Germline V lookup: CDR1 MNHNS, CDR2 SASEGT. The CDR3 sequence is 15 residues long. Here the CDR3 DNA reads TGTGCCAGCAGGTACGAGGGGCGCAGGTTCCACGAGCAGTACTTC. Its protein product is CASRYEGRRFHEQYF.

This chain joins TRBV25-1 and TRBJ2-1; 15 bases match TRBD2. Germline V gives CDR1 MGHDK, CDR2 SYGVNS. With V trimmed by 7 bases and J by 2 bases, 9 bases remained unmatched. The CDR3 has 18 residues. CDR3 loop: CASIVGLAGGSPYNEQFF. The CDR3 DNA reads as TGTGCCAGCATTGTAGGACTAGCGGGGGGGTCTCCCTACAATGAGCAGTTCTTC.

This clonotype was observed a few times. The J gene is TRBJ2-5, the V gene TRBV21-1. TRBV21-1 is designated a pseudogene. The CDR3 sequence is 14 residues long. CDR3 region: CASSKTTVQETQYF. DNA for the CDR3: TGTGCCAGCAGCAAAACGACAGTCCAAGAGACCCAGTACTTC.

The chain is built from TRBV27 and TRBJ1-6, with D hard to call. CDR3 length: 14 residues. The germline gives CDR1 MNHEY, CDR2 SMNVEV (reference sequence). Trimming shortened V by 3 bases and J by 0 bases, and 3 bases separated the two germline ends. CDR3 bases: TGTGCCAGCAGTTTGTACTCCTATAATTCACCCCTCCACTTT. This codes for CASSLYSYNSPLHF.

This rearrangement joins TRBV4-3 to TRBJ2-1; D might be TRBD1 or TRBD2, each matching 7 bases. The CDR3 loop spans 16 amino acids. V was trimmed by 1 base and J by 5 bases, leaving 15 bases between them. The germline CDR1 and CDR2 sequences are LGHNA and YSLEER. The CDR3 DNA follows: TGCGCCAGCAGCCAAGTTGGGAGGGGGCTCGACAATGAGCAGTTCTTC. Amino acid sequence: CASSQVGRGLDNEQFF.

The genes are TRBV25-1 and TRBJ2-5; 13 bases agree with TRBD2. J gave up 11 bases and V 6 bases, and 9 bases lay outside the gene matches. Germline V lookup: CDR1 MGHDK, CDR2 SYGVNS. This CDR3 comprises 14 residues. CDR3 DNA sequence: TGTGCCAGCAGCAGGACTAGCGGGGGCACTGAGCAGTACTTC. It translates to CASSRTSGGTEQYF.

J is TRBJ2-1 and V is TRBV29-1; possibly TRBD2 for D (5 bases). The CDR3 has 13 amino acids. The germline gives CDR1 SQVTM, CDR2 ANQGSEA. V gave up 5 bases and J gave up 0 bases, with 8 bases separating them. The CDR3 region is CSVPGISYNEQFF. CDR3 DNA: TGCAGCGTTCCCGGGATCTCCTACAATGAGCAGTTCTTC.

This clonotype has a single count. This chain connects TRBV29-1 to TRBJ2-5; D is uncertain. This CDR3 comprises 12 residues. CDR1 is SQVTM, CDR2 ANQGSEA, per germline. Trimming took 2 bases from V and 8 from J, leaving 12 bases between them. The CDR3 here is CSVESAEVTQYF. The CDR3 bases are TGCAGCGTTGAATCCGCTGAGGTAACCCAGTACTTC.

In its sample, this clonotype was seen a few times. The chain combines TRBV6-6 with TRBJ2-1; 10 bases align to TRBD2. This CDR3 comprises 13 residues. Losses at the gene ends were 6 bases for V and 7 bases for J; bases not matched to a gene: 3. Germline lookup yields CDR1 MNHNY and CDR2 SVGAGI (reference sequence). CDR3 bases: TGTGCCAGCAGACTAGCGGGGTCGAATGAGCAGTTCTTC. Its protein is CASRLAGSNEQFF.

This clonotype was counted only a few times. V is TRBV6-2 or TRBV6-3 and J is TRBJ2-5, with 7 bases that match TRBD1. With the DNA end fitting TRBJ2-7 better, the J assignment may be wrong. Germline V gene data show CDR1 as MNHEY and CDR2 as SVGEGT. CDR3 length equals 16 residues. The CDR3 here is CASSYEGDSRMGEQYF. The CDR3 region has the DNA TGTGCCAGCAGTTACGAAGGGGACAGTCGCATGGGCGAGCAGTACTTC.

The rearrangement uses TRBV7-2 and TRBJ2-1; D assignment may be TRBD1 or TRBD2 (5 bases each). CDR3 size: 17 residues. Trimming took off 5 bases at V and 0 bases at J, with 17 bases between the two ends. Germline-derived CDR1 and CDR2 are SGHTA and FQGNSA. In DNA form, the CDR3 reads TGTGCCAGCAGCCTCCCCCGAGGGGTTAGCTCCTACAATGAGCAGTTCTTC. Translated: CASSLPRGVSSYNEQFF.

A word on this clonotype: One end of the junction fails to match germline, which may point to a read error. The rearrangement uses TRBV5-1 and TRBJ2-1, with 8 bases fitting TRBD2. Germline V gene data show CDR1 as SGHRS and CDR2 as YFSETQ. The CDR3 spans 15 residues. The DNA for the CDR3 is TGCGCCAGCAGCCCTGGTGGCGGGGGGTTCGATGAGCAGTTATTC. This sequence encodes CASSPGGGGFDEQLF.

In the case of this clonotype: One end of the junction is discordant with germline, which a read error may explain. The J gene is TRBJ2-3, the V gene TRBV12-3 or TRBV12-4; D is perhaps TRBD2 (6 bases). The CDR3 length is 14 residues. CDR3 region: CASSPGVRADAQYF. The CDR3 nucleotides are TGTGCCAGCAGTCCGGGAGTAAGAGCAGATGCGCAGTATTTT.

A few counts support this clonotype. The genes are TRBV7-2 and TRBJ1-2, with D perhaps matching TRBD1 (6 bases). This CDR3 has 15 amino acids. Germline V gene lookup returns CDR1 SGHTA and CDR2 FQGNSA. The V and J ends lost 1 base and 4 bases respectively, with 13 bases between them. CDR3 sequence: CASSLGGGRSYGYTF. As DNA, the CDR3 is TGTGCCAGCAGCTTAGGAGGGGGAAGGAGCTATGGCTACACCTTC. Variable domain in full (rest from reference TRBV7-2 and TRBJ1-2): GAGVSQSPSNKVTEKGKDVELRCDPISGHTALYWYRQSLGQGLEFLIYFQGNSAPDKSGLPSDRFSAERTGGSVSTLTIQRTQQEDSAVYLCASSLGGGRSYGYTFGSGTRLTVV.

The chain recombines TRBV6-1 with TRBJ2-7, with 8 positions matching TRBD1. From germline, CDR1 is MNHNS and CDR2 SASEGT. This CDR3 spans 13 amino acids. J lost 4 bases, V lost 3 bases, and 2 bases had no gene match. The CDR3 reads CASSDNRGYEQYF. CDR3 in DNA: TGTGCCAGCAGTGACAACAGGGGGTACGAGCAGTACTTC.

The chain recombines TRBV20-1 with TRBJ1-5; D is undetermined. CDR1 and CDR2 (germline): DFQATT, SNEGSKA (reference sequence). The CDR3 runs 14 residues. The germline V and J ends were trimmed by 1 base and 7 bases, with 14 bases remaining between them. As DNA, the CDR3 is TGCAGTGCTAGAGGTCTTGCGGGGAAGCAGCCCCAGCATTTT. It encodes CSARGLAGKQPQHF.

CDR3 in DNA: TGTGCCAGCTTGCCAAGTGCCAGGGGCCAAGAGACCCAGTACTTC. Translating it yields CASLPSARGQETQYF. This chain links TRBV28 with TRBJ2-5; D is perhaps TRBD1 (6 bases). Germline V gene lookup returns CDR1 MDHEN and CDR2 SYDVKM. The CDR3 runs to 15 residues. The ends were cut back, 8 bases at V and 1 base at J, with 17 bases in the middle.